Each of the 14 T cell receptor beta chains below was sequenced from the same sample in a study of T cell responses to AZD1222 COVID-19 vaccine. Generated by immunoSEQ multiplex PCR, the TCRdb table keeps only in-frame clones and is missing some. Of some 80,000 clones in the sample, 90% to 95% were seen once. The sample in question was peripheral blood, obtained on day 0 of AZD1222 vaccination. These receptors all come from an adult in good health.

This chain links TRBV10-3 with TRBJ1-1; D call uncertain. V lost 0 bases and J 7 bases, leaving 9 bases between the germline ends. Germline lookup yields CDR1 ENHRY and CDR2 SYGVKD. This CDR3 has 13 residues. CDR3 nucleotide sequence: TGTGCCATCAGTGAGTCTTCGATCGTTGAAGCTTTCTTT. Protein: CAISESSIVEAFF.

CDR3 protein: CAWRASNSGNTIYF. CDR3 sequence (DNA): TGTGCCTGGAGGGCAAGTAACTCTGGAAACACCATATATTTT. This rearrangement joins TRBV30 to TRBJ1-3; D is unresolved. V shed 3 bases and J shed 0 bases, with 9 bases lying between them. Germline lookup yields CDR1 GTSNPN and CDR2 SVGIG (reference sequence). CDR3 length equals 14 residues. Combining the CDR3 with reference TRBV30 and TRBJ1-3 gives the whole variable domain SQTIHQWPATLVQPVGSPLSLECTVEGTSNPNLYWYRQAAGRGLQLLFYSVGIGQISSEVPQNLSASRPQDRQFILSSKKLLLSDSGFYLCAWRASNSGNTIYFGEGSWLTVV.

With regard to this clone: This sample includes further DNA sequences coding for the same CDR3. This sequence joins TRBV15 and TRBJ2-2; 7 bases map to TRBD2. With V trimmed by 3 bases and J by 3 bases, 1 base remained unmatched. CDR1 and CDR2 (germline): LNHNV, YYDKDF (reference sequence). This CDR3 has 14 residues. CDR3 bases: TGTGCCACCAGCAGGGGAGGGGACACCGGGGAGCTGTTTTTT. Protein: CATSRGGDTGELFF. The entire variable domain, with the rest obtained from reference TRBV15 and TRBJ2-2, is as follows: DAMVIQNPRYQVTQFGKPVTLSCSQTLNHNVMYWYQQKSSQAPKLLFHYYDKDFNNEADTPDNFQSRRPNTSFCFLDIRSPGLGDTAMYLCATSRGGDTGELFFGEGSRLTVL.

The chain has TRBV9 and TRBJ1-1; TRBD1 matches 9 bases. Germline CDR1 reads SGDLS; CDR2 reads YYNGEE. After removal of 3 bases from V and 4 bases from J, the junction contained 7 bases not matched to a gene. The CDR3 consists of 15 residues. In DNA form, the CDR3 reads TGTGCCAGCAGCGAAAGGACAGGGGAGATCACTGAAGCTTTCTTT. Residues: CASSERTGEITEAFF.

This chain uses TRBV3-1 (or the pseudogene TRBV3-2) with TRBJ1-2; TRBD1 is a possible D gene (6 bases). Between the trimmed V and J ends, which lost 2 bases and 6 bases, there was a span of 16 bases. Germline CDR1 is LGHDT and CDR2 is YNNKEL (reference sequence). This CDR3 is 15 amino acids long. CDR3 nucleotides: TGTGCCAGCAGCCAATACCTACAGGGAACAGATGGCTACACCTTC. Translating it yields CASSQYLQGTDGYTF.

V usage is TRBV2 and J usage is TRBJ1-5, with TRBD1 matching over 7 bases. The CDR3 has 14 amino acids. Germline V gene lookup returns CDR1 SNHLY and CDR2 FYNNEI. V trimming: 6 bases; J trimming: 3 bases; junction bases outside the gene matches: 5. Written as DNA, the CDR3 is TGTGCCAGCAGACACAGGGGTCACAATCAGCCCCAGCATTTT. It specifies CASRHRGHNQPQHF.

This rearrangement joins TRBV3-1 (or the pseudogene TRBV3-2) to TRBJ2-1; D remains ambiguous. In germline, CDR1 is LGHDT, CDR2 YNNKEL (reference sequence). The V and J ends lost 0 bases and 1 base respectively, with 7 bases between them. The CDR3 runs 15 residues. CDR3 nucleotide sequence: TGTGCCAGCAGCCAAGAGGGCCAGTCCTACAATGAGCAGTTCTTC. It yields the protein CASSQEGQSYNEQFF.

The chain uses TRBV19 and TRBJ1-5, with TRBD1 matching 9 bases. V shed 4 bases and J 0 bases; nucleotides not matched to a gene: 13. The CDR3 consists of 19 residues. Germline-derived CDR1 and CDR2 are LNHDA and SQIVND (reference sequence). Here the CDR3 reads CASSTSLPGQGNSNQPQHF. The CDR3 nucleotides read TGTGCCAGTAGTACGTCCCTACCGGGACAGGGAAATAGCAATCAGCCCCAGCATTTT. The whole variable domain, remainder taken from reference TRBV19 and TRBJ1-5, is DGGITQSPKYLFRKEGQNVTLSCEQNLNHDAMYWYRQDPGQGLRLIYYSQIVNDFQKGDIAEGYSVSREKKESFPLTVTSAQKNPTAFYLCASSTSLPGQGNSNQPQHFGDGTRLSIL.

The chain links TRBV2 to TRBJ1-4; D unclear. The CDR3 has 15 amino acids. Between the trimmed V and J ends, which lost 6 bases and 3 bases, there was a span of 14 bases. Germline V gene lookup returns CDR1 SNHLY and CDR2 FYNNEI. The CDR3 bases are TGTGCCAGCAGGGGCAACACAGCCCCTAATGAAAAACTGTTTTTT. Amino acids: CASRGNTAPNEKLFF.

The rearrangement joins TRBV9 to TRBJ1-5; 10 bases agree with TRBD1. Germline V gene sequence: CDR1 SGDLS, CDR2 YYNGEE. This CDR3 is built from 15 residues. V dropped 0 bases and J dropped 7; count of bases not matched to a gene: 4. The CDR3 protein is CASSVDWTGGQPQHF. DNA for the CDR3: TGTGCCAGCAGCGTAGATTGGACAGGGGGGCAGCCCCAGCATTTT.

The CDR3 protein is CASSQGAYSPLHF. CDR3 nucleotide sequence: TGTGCCAGCAGCCAGGGGGCATATTCACCCCTCCACTTT. The chain combines TRBV14 with TRBJ1-6; D perhaps matches TRBD1 (6 bases). CDR3 length: 13 amino acids. Germline-derived CDR1 and CDR2 are SGHDN and FVKESK. V was trimmed by 3 bases and J by 8 bases, leaving 8 bases between them.

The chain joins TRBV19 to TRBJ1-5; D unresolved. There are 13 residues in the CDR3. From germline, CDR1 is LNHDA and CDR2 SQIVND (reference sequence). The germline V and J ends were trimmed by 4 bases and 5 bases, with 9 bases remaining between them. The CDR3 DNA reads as TGTGCCAGTAGTACTTCGACCCATCAGCCCCAGCATTTT. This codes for CASSTSTHQPQHF.

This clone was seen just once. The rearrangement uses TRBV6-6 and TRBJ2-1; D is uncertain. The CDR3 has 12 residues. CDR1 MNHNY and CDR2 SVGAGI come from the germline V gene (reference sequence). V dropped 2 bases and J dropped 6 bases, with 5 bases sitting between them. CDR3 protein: CASSYGVNEQFF. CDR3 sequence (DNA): TGTGCCAGCAGTTACGGGGTCAATGAGCAGTTCTTC.

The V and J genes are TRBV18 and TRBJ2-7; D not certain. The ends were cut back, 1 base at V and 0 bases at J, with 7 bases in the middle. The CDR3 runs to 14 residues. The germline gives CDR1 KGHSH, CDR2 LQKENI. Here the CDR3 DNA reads TGTGCCAGCTCACCACAGGGCAGCTCCTACGAGCAGTACTTC. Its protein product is CASSPQGSSYEQYF.